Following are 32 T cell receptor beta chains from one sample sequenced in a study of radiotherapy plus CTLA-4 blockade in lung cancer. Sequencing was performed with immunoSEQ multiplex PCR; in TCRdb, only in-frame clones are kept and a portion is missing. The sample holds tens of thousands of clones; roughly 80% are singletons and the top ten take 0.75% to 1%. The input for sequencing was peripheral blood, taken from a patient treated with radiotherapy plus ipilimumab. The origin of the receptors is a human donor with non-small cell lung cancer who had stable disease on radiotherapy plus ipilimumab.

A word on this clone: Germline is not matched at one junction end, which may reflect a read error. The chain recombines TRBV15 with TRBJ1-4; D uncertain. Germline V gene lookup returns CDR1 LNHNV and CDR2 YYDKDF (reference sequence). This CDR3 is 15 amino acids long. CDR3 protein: CATSRDQATNEKLFF. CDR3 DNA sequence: TGTGCCACCAGCCGAGACCAAGCAACTAATGAAAAACTGTTTTTT.

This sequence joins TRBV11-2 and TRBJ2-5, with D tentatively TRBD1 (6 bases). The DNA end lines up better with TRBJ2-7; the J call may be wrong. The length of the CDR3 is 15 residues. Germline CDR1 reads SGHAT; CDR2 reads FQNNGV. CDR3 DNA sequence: TGTGCCAGCAGCTACGCAGGGGCGAGCTCCTACGAGCAGTACTTC. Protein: CASSYAGASSYEQYF.

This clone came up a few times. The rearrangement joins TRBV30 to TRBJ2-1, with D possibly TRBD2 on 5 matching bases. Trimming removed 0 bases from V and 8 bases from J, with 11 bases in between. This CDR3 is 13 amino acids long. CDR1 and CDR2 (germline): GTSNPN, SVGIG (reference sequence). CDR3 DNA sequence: TGTGCCTGGAGTGTACGGGGTGGAGATGAGCAGTTCTTC. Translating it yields CAWSVRGGDEQFF.

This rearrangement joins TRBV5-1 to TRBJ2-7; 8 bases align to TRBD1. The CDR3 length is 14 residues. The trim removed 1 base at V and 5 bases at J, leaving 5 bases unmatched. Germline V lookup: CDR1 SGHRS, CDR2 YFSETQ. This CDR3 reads CASSLSGGPNEQYF. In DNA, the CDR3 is TGCGCCAGCAGCTTGTCAGGGGGCCCCAACGAGCAGTACTTC.

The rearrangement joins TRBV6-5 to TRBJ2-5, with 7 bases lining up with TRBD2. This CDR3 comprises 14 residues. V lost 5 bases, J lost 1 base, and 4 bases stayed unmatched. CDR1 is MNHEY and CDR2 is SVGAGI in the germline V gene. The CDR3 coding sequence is TGTGCCAGCAGTCGGGGACTAAGCCAAGAGACCCAGTACTTC. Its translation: CASSRGLSQETQYF.

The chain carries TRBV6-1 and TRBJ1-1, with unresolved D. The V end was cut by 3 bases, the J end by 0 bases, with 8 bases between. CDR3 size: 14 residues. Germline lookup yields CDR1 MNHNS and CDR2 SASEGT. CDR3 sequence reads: CASSEVGLNTEAFF. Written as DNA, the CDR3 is TGTGCCAGCAGTGAGGTCGGTTTGAACACTGAAGCTTTCTTT.

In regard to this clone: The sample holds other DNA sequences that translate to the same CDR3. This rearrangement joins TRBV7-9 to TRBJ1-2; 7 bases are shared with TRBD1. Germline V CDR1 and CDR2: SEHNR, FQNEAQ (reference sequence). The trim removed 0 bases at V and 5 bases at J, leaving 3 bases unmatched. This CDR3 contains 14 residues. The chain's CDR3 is CASSLAAGGYGYTF. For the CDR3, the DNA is TGTGCCAGCAGCTTAGCGGCAGGGGGATATGGCTACACCTTC. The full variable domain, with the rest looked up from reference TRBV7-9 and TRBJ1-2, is DTGVSQNPRHKITKRGQNVTFRCDPISEHNRLYWYRQTLGQGPEFLTYFQNEAQLEKSRLLSDRFSAERPKGSFSTLEIQRTEQGDSAMYLCASSLAAGGYGYTFGSGTRLTVV.

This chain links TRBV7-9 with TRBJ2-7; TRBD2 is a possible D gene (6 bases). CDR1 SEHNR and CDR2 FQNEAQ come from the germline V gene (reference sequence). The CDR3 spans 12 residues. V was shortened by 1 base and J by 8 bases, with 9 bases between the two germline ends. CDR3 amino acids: CASSLVLAKQYF. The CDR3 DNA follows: TGTGCCAGCAGCTTAGTTCTAGCGAAGCAGTACTTC.

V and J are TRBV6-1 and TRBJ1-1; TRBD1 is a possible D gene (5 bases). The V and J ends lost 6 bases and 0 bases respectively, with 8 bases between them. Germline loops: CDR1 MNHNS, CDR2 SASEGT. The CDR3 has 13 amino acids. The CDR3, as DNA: TGTGCCAGCAGGCAGGGTGTGAACACTGAAGCTTTCTTT. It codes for CASRQGVNTEAFF.

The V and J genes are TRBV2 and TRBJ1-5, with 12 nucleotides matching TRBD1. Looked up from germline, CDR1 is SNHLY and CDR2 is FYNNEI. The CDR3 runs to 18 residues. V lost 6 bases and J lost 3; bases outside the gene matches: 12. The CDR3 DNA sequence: TGTGCCAGCAGAGGATTAGGGACAGGGGGCGTTTTCAATCAGCCCCAGCATTTT. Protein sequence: CASRGLGTGGVFNQPQHF.

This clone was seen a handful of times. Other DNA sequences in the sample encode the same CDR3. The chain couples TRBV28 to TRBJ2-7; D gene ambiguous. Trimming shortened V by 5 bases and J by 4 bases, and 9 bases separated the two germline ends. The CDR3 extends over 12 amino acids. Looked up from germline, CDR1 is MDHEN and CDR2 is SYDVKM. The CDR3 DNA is TGTGCCAGCAGTCCCGGACCTTACGAGCAGTACTTC. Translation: CASSPGPYEQYF.

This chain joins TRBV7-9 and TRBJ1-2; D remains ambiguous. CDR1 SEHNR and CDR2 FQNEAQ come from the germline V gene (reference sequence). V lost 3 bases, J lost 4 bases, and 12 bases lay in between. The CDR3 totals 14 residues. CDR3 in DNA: TGTGCCAGCAGCTTTCTCAGCTCGAGCTATGGCTACACCTTC. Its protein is CASSFLSSSYGYTF.

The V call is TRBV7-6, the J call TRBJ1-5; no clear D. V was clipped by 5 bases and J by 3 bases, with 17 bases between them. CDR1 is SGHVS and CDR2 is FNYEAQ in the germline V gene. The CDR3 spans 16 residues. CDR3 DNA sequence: TGTGCCAGCAGCACCGGCCTCCCAGCCGCCAATCAGCCCCAGCATTTT. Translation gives CASSTGLPAANQPQHF.

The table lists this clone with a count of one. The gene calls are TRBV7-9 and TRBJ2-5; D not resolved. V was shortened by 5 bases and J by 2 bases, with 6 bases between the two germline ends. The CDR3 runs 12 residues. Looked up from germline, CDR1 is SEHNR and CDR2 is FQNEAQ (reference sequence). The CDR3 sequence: CASSRPQETQYF. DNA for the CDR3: TGTGCCAGCAGCAGACCTCAAGAGACCCAGTACTTC.

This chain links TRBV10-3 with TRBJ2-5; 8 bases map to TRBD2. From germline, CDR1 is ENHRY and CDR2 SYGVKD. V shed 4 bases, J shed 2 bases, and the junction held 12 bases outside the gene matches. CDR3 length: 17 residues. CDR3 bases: TGTGCCATCAGTGGGGAGAGGGCGGGGGGCCGTCAAGAGACCCAGTACTTC. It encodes CAISGERAGGRQETQYF.

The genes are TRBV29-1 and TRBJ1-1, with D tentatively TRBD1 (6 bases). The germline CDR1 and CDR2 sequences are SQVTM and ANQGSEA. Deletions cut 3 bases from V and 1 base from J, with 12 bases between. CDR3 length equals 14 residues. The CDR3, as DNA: TGCAGCGTTGAGAGGGGGACGGGGAACACTGAAGCTTTCTTT. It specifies CSVERGTGNTEAFF.

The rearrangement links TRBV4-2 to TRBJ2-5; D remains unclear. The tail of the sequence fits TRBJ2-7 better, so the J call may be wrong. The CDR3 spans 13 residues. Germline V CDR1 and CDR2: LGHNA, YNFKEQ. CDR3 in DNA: TGTGCCAGCCGAGGCAAGGGTGCCTACGAGCAGTACTTC. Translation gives CASRGKGAYEQYF.

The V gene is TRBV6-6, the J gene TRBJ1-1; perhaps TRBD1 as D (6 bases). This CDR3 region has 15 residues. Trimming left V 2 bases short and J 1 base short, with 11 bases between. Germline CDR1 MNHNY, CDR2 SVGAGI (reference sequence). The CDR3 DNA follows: TGTGCCAGCAGTTACACCGGGACACAGAACACTGAAGCTTTCTTT. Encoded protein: CASSYTGTQNTEAFF.

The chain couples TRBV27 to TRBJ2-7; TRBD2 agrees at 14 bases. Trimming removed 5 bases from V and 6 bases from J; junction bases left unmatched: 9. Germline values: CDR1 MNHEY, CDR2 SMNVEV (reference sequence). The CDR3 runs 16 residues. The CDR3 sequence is CASSDGLAGGPLEQYF. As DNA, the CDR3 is TGTGCCAGCAGTGATGGACTAGCGGGAGGTCCGCTCGAGCAGTACTTC.

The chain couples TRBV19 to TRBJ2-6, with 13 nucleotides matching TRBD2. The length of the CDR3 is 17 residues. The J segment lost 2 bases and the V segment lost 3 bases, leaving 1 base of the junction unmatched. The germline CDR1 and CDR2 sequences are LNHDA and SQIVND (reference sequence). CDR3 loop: CASSITSGGAGANVLTF. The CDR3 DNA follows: TGTGCCAGTAGTATTACTAGCGGGGGGGCTGGGGCCAACGTCCTGACTTTC.

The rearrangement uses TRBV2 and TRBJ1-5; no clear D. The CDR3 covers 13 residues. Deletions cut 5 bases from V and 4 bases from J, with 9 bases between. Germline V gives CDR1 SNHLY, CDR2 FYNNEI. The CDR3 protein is CASSTTYNQPQHF. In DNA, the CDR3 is TGTGCCAGCAGTACGACCTATAATCAGCCCCAGCATTTT.

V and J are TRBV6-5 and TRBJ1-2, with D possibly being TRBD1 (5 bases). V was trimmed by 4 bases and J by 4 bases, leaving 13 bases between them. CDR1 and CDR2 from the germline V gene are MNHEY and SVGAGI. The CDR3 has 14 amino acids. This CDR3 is CASSFRGRPYGYTF. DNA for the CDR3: TGTGCCAGCAGTTTTCGGGGGAGACCCTATGGCTACACCTTC.

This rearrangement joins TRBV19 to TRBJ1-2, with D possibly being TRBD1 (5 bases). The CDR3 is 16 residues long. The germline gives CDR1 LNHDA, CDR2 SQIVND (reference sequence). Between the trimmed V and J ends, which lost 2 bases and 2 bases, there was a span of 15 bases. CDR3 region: CASSITPQATNYGYTF. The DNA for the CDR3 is TGTGCCAGTAGTATAACCCCACAGGCGACCAACTATGGCTACACCTTC.

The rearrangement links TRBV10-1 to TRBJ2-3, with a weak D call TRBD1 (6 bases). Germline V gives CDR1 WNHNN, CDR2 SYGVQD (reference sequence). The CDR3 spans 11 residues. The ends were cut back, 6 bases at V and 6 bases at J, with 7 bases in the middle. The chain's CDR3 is CASRDRDTQYF. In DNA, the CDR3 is TGCGCCAGCAGAGACAGGGATACGCAGTATTTT.

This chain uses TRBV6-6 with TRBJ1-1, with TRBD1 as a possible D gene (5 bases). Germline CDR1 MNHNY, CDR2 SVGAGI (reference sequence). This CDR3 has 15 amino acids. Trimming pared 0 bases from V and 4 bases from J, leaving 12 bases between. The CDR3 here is CASSYSRTLTTEAFF. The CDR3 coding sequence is TGTGCCAGCAGTTACTCGCGGACACTCACCACTGAAGCTTTCTTT.

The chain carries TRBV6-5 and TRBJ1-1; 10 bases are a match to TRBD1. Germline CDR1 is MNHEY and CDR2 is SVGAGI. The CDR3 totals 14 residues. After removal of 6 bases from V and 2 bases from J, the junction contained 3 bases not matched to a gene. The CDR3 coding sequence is TGTGCCAGCAGGACGACAGGGGGCAACACTGAAGCTTTCTTT. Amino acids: CASRTTGGNTEAFF.

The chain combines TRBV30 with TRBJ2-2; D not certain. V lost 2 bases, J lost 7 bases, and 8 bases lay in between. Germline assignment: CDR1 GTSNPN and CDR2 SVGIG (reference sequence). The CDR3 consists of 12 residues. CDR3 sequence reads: CAWSKTHGELFF. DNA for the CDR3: TGTGCCTGGAGTAAAACCCACGGGGAGCTGTTTTTT.

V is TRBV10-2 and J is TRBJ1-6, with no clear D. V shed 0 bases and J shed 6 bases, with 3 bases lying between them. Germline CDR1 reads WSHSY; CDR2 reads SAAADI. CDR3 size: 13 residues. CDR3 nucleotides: TGCGCCAGCAGTGAGTCTCCTAATTCACCCCTCCACTTT. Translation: CASSESPNSPLHF.

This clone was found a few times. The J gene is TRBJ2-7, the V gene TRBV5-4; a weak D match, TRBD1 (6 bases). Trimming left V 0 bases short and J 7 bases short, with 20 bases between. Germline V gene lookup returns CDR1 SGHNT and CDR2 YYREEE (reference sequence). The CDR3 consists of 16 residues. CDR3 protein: CASSLGLGTLGREQYF. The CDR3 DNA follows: TGTGCCAGCAGCTTGGGCCTAGGGACACTGGGTAGGGAGCAGTACTTC.

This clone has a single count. CDR3 sequence: CASSVEGSATNEKLFF. For the CDR3, the DNA is TGTGCCAGCAGCGTAGAGGGGTCAGCAACTAATGAAAAACTGTTTTTT. This chain connects TRBV9 to TRBJ1-4, with D possibly TRBD1 on 5 matching bases. Germline assignment: CDR1 SGDLS and CDR2 YYNGEE. V was pared by 0 bases and J by 0 bases, with 9 bases between. The CDR3 extends over 16 amino acids.

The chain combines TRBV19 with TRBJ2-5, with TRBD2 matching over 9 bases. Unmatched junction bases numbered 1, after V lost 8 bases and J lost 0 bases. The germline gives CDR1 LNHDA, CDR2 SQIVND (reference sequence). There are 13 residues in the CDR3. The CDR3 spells CASSSGNQETQYF. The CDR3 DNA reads TGTGCCAGTTCTAGCGGGAACCAAGAGACCCAGTACTTC. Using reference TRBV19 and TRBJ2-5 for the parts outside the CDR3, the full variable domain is DGGITQSPKYLFRKEGQNVTLSCEQNLNHDAMYWYRQDPGQGLRLIYYSQIVNDFQKGDIAEGYSVSREKKESFPLTVTSAQKNPTAFYLCASSSGNQETQYFGPGTRLLVL.

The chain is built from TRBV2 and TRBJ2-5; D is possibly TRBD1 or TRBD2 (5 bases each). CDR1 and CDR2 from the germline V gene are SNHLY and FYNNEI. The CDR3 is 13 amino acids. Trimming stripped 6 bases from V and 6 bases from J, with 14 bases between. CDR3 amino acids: CASSGDLRQTQYF. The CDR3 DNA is TGTGCCAGCAGCGGGGACCTACGTCAGACCCAGTACTTC.